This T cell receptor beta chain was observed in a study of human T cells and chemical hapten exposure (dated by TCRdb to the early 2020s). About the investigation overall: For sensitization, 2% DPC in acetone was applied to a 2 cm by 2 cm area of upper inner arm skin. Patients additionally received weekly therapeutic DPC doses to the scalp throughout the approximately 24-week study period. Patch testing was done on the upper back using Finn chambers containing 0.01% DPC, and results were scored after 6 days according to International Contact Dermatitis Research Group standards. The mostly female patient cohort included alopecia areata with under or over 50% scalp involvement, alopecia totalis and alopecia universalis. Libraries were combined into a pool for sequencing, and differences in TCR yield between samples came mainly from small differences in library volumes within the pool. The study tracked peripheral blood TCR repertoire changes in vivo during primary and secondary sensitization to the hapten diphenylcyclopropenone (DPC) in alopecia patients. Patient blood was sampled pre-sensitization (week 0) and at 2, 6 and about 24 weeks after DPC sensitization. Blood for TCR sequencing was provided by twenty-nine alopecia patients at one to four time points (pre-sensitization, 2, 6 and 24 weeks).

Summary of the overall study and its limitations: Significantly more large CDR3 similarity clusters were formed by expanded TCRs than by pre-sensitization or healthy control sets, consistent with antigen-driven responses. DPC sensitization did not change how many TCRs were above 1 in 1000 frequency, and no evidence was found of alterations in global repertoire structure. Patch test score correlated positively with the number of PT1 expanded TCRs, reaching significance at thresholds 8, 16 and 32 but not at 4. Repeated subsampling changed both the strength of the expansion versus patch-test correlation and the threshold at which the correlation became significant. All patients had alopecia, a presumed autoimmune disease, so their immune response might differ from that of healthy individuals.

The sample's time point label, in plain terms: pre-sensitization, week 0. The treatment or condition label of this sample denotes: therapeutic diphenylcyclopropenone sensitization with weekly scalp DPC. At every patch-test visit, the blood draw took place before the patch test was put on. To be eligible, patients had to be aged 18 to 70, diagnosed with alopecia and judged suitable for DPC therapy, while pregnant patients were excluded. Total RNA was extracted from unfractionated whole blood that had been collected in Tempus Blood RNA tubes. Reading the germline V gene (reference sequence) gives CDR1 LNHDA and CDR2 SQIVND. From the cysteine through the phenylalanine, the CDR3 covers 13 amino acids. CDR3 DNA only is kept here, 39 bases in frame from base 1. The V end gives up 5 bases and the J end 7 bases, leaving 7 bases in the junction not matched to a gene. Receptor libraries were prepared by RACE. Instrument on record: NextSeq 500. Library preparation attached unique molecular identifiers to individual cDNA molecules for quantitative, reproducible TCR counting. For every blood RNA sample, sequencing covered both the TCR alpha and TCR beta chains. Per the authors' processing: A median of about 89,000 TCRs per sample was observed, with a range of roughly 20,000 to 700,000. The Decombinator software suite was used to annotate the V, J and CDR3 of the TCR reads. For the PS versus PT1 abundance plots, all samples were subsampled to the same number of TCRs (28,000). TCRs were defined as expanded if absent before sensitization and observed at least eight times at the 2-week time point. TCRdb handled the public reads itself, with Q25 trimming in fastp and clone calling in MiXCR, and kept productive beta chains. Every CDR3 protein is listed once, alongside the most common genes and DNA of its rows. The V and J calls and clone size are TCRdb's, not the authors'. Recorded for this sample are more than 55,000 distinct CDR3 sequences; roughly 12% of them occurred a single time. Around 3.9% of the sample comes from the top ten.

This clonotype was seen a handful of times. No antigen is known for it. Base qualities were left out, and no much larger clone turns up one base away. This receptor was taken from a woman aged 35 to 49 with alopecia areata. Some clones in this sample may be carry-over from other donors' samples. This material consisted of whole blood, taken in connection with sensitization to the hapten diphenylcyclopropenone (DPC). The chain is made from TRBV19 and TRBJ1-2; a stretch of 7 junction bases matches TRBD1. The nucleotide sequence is TGTGCCAGTAGTCGGACAGGCAAGGCTGGCTACACCTTC. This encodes CASSRTGKAGYTF.